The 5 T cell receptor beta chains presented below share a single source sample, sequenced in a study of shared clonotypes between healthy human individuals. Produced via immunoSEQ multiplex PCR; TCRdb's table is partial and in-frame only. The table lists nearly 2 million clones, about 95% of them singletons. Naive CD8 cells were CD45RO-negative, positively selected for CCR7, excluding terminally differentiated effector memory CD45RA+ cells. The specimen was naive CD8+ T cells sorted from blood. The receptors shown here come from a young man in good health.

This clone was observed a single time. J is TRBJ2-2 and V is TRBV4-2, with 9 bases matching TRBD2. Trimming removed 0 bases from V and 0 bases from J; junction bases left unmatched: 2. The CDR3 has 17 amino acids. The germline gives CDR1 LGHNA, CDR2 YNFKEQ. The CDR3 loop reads CASSQEPSGTNTGELFF. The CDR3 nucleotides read TGTGCCAGCAGCCAAGAGCCTAGCGGGACGAACACCGGGGAGCTGTTTTTT.

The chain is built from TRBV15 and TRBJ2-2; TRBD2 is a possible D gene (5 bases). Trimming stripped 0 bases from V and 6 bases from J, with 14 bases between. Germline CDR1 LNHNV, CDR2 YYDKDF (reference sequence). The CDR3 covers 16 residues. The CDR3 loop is CATSRDSANIAGELFF. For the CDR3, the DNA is TGTGCCACCAGCAGAGATAGCGCGAACATCGCCGGGGAGCTGTTTTTT.

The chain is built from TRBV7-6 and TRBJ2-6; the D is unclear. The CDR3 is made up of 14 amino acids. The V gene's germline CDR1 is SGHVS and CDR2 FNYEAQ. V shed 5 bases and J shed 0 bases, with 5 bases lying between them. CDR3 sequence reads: CASSPTSGANVLTF. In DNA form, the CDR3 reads TGTGCCAGCAGCCCTACCTCTGGGGCCAACGTCCTGACTTTC. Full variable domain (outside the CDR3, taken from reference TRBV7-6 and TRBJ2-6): GAGVSQSPRYKVTKRGQDVALRCDPISGHVSLYWYRQALGQGPEFLTYFNYEAQQDKSGLPNDRFSAERPEGSISTLTIQRTEQRDSAMYRCASSPTSGANVLTFGAGSRLTVL.

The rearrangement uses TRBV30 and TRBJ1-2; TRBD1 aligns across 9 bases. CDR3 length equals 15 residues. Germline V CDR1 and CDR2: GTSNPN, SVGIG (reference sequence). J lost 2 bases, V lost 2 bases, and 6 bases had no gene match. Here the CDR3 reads CAWSTGQGSNYGYTF. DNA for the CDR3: TGTGCCTGGAGTACGGGACAGGGTTCGAACTATGGCTACACCTTC.

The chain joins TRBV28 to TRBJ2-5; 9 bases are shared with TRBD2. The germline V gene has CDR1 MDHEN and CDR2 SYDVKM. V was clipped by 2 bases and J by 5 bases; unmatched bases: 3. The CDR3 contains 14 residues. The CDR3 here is CASSLRGGDETQYF. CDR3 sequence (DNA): TGTGCCAGCAGTTTACGCGGGGGGGATGAGACCCAGTACTTC.